The present T cell receptor (beta chain) was sequenced within a study of blood T cell repertoires in COVID-19. The protocol was immunoSEQ multiplex PCR, while the TCRdb copy is restricted to in-frame clones and leaves out a portion. This table holds around 300,000 clones, 89% found once. Per germline, CDR1 SGHTA and CDR2 FQGTGA. Trimming left V 6 bases short and J 1 base short, with 9 bases between. This CDR3 is built from 13 residues. The V call is TRBV7-3, the J call TRBJ1-1; D is unresolved. Sample: peripheral blood. The TCR comes from a woman aged 40 to 49 who had recovered from COVID-19. The CDR3: CASSTQKNTEAFF. The CDR3 DNA follows: TGTGCCAGCAGTACACAGAAGAACACTGAAGCTTTCTTT.